One and the same sample provided the 25 T cell receptor beta chains below, sequenced in a study of T cell responses to AZD1222 COVID-19 vaccine. Clones were sequenced by immunoSEQ multiplex PCR, and TCRdb holds only the in-frame ones, with some missing. The sample includes 92,000 or so clones, 70% to 90% of them seen just once. This material consisted of peripheral blood, taken on day 0 of AZD1222 vaccination. These receptors were collected from an adult in good health.

The chain recombines TRBV12-3 or TRBV12-4 with TRBJ1-5; D not certain. The CDR3 is 13 residues long. Trimming left V 5 bases short and J 9 bases short, with 14 bases between. CDR3: CASSVDGVGPQHF. CDR3 in DNA: TGTGCCAGCAGTGTTGACGGTGTCGGGCCCCAGCATTTT.

V is TRBV11-2 and J is TRBJ2-5; TRBD1 or TRBD2 may be the D gene (5 bases each). The CDR3 has 15 amino acids. Germline V gives CDR1 SGHAT, CDR2 FQNNGV. V lost 2 bases and J 0 bases, leaving 10 bases between the germline ends. The CDR3 is CASSLFGTDQETQYF. CDR3 sequence (DNA): TGTGCCAGCAGCTTATTTGGGACCGACCAAGAGACCCAGTACTTC. Full variable domain (missing parts from reference TRBV11-2 and TRBJ2-5): EAGVAQSPRYKIIEKRQSVAFWCNPISGHATLYWYQQILGQGPKLLIQFQNNGVVDDSQLPKDRFSAERLKGVDSTLKIQPAKLEDSAVYLCASSLFGTDQETQYFGPGTRLLVL.

The chain combines TRBV5-1 with TRBJ2-3, with 12 positions matching TRBD1. Trimming took 4 bases from V and 4 from J; bases not matched to a gene: 7. There are 16 residues in the CDR3. CDR1 is SGHRS, CDR2 YFSETQ, per germline. The chain's CDR3 is CASSRDRGRIADTQYF. CDR3 coding DNA: TGCGCCAGCAGCCGGGACAGGGGGCGGATTGCAGATACGCAGTATTTT.

V and J are TRBV2 and TRBJ2-3, with TRBD1 matching 8 bases. The germline V gene encodes CDR1 SNHLY and CDR2 FYNNEI. The CDR3 is 13 amino acids. The V gene end was trimmed by 9 bases and the J gene end by 6 bases; junction bases not matched to a gene: 8. The CDR3 coding sequence is TGTGCCAGTGACATCAGGGGGCGGGATACGCAGTATTTT. This sequence encodes CASDIRGRDTQYF.

This chain links TRBV29-1 with TRBJ1-1; D is unresolved. The CDR3 contains 14 residues. V lost 2 bases and J 1 base, leaving 11 bases between the germline ends. Germline loops: CDR1 SQVTM, CDR2 ANQGSEA. CDR3 amino acids: CSVELRVANTEAFF. The CDR3 DNA reads as TGCAGCGTTGAATTGCGGGTAGCGAACACTGAAGCTTTCTTT. Complete variable domain (other parts from reference TRBV29-1 and TRBJ1-1): SAVISQKPSRDICQRGTSLTIQCQVDSQVTMMFWYRQQPGQSLTLIATANQGSEATYESGFVIDKFPISRPNLTFSTLTVSNMSPEDSSIYLCSVELRVANTEAFFGQGTRLTVV.

The V call is TRBV9, the J call TRBJ1-3, with D possibly being TRBD1 (5 bases). V was cut by 4 bases and J by 4 bases, with 15 bases left in between. Germline V gene data show CDR1 as SGDLS and CDR2 as YYNGEE. The CDR3 is made up of 15 amino acids. CDR3 coding DNA: TGTGCCAGCAGCCTCGGAGGGGCCAGGGGAAACACCATATATTTT. This codes for CASSLGGARGNTIYF.

The chain links TRBV5-1 to TRBJ1-2; TRBD1 might be the D (5 bases). The CDR3 length is 14 residues. V was pared by 0 bases and J by 4 bases, with 10 bases between. From germline, CDR1 is SGHRS and CDR2 YFSETQ. CDR3 sequence reads: CASSLARGGYGYTF. In DNA form, the CDR3 reads TGCGCCAGCAGCTTGGCCCGGGGCGGCTATGGCTACACCTTC.

V and J are TRBV5-5 and TRBJ1-2, with D possibly TRBD1 on 6 matching bases. This CDR3 is built from 15 residues. Trimming removed 0 bases at V and 4 bases at J, with 13 bases between. Germline V gene sequence: CDR1 SGHKS, CDR2 YYEKEE (reference sequence). CDR3 sequence: CASSLDGRGVYGYTF. The CDR3 coding sequence is TGTGCCAGCAGCTTGGACGGCAGGGGAGTCTATGGCTACACCTTC.

The chain uses TRBV4-2 and TRBJ1-2; D may be TRBD1 (6 bases). The CDR3 is made up of 16 amino acids. Trimming stripped 0 bases from V and 4 bases from J, with 15 bases between. From germline, CDR1 is LGHNA and CDR2 YNFKEQ. CDR3 sequence: CASSQDPRGAGYGYTF. DNA for the CDR3: TGTGCCAGCAGCCAAGATCCCAGGGGCGCGGGCTATGGCTACACCTTC.

The chain couples TRBV18 to TRBJ2-7, with D possibly called TRBD1 or TRBD2 (5 bases each). Germline V gives CDR1 KGHSH, CDR2 LQKENI. CDR3 length: 14 residues. V gave up 1 base and J gave up 0 bases, with 7 bases separating them. The DNA of the CDR3 is TGTGCCAGCTCACCACGGGACGGCTCCTACGAGCAGTACTTC. Amino acids: CASSPRDGSYEQYF. Using reference TRBV18 and TRBJ2-7 for the parts outside the CDR3, the full variable domain is NAGVMQNPRHLVRRRGQEARLRCSPMKGHSHVYWYRQLPEEGLKFMVYLQKENIIDESGMPKERFSAEFPKEGPSILRIQQVVRGDSAAYFCASSPRDGSYEQYFGPGTRLTVT.

The chain is built from TRBV18 and TRBJ1-1, with D possibly TRBD1 on 5 matching bases. The CDR3 is 15 amino acids. Per the germline V gene, CDR1 is KGHSH and CDR2 is LQKENI. Trimming removed 6 bases at V and 5 bases at J, with 19 bases between. The CDR3 DNA follows: TGTGCCAGCTCCAACGCTCCCCCAGGGCGGACTGAAGCTTTCTTT. Translating it yields CASSNAPPGRTEAFF.

V gene TRBV5-5 combines with J gene TRBJ1-1; no clear D. The V gene's germline CDR1 is SGHKS and CDR2 YYEKEE (reference sequence). Trimming shortened V by 0 bases and J by 1 base, and 10 bases separated the two germline ends. The CDR3 runs to 15 residues. CDR3 DNA sequence: TGTGCCAGCAGCTTGGGGATCCTTAGGAACACTGAAGCTTTCTTT. Translating gives CASSLGILRNTEAFF. The full variable domain, in which reference TRBV5-5 and TRBJ1-1 provide the parts outside the CDR3, is DAGVTQSPTHLIKTRGQQVTLRCSPISGHKSVSWYQQVLGQGPQFIFQYYEKEERGRGNFPDRFSARQFPNYSSELNVNALLLGDSALYLCASSLGILRNTEAFFGQGTRLTVV.

J is TRBJ1-1 and V is TRBV5-1; D gene ambiguous. The germline V and J ends were trimmed by 4 bases and 6 bases, with 13 bases remaining between them. CDR3 length: 13 amino acids. The germline V gene encodes CDR1 SGHRS and CDR2 YFSETQ. The CDR3 sequence is CASSHTPGAEAFF. Written as DNA, the CDR3 is TGCGCCAGCAGCCACACACCCGGAGCTGAAGCTTTCTTT.

The V and J genes are TRBV27 and TRBJ2-7; unclear D gene. The CDR3 is 15 residues long. V was pared by 3 bases and J by 2 bases, with 14 bases between. Germline assignment: CDR1 MNHEY and CDR2 SMNVEV (reference sequence). The CDR3 sequence: CASSFSGRTTYEQYF. CDR3 bases: TGTGCCAGCAGTTTCTCAGGAAGAACAACCTACGAGCAGTACTTC.

Here the CDR3 DNA reads TGTGCCAGTAGTATAGGGATCATGAACACTGAAGCTTTCTTT. Its translation: CASSIGIMNTEAFF. The V gene is TRBV19, the J gene TRBJ1-1; D not certain. The V gene's germline CDR1 is LNHDA and CDR2 SQIVND (reference sequence). The CDR3 sequence is 14 residues long. Trimming left V 1 base short and J 0 bases short, with 6 bases between.

The chain employs TRBV18 and TRBJ1-5; D call uncertain. With 4 bases removed from V and 2 bases from J, the gap between germline ends came to 9 bases. Germline V gene lookup returns CDR1 KGHSH and CDR2 LQKENI. The CDR3 is 14 residues long. The CDR3 bases are TGTGCCAGCTCACGAGACAAGGGCAATCAGCCCCAGCATTTT. Its protein product is CASSRDKGNQPQHF. Based on the CDR3 plus reference TRBV18 and TRBJ1-5, the full variable domain is NAGVMQNPRHLVRRRGQEARLRCSPMKGHSHVYWYRQLPEEGLKFMVYLQKENIIDESGMPKERFSAEFPKEGPSILRIQQVVRGDSAAYFCASSRDKGNQPQHFGDGTRLSIL.

This clone was picked up one time. As DNA, the CDR3 is TGTGCCAGCAGCACCGGGACTAGCGTCACAGATACGCAGTATTTT. Amino acid sequence: CASSTGTSVTDTQYF. The genes are TRBV2 and TRBJ2-3, with 10 positions matching TRBD2. From germline, CDR1 is SNHLY and CDR2 FYNNEI. After removal of 6 bases from V and 2 bases from J, the junction contained 5 bases not matched to a gene. The CDR3 sequence is 15 residues long.

In regard to this clone: At one end the junction does not follow the germline gene, possibly because of a read error. V usage is TRBV10-3 and J usage is TRBJ1-4; 7 bases are shared with TRBD1. Per germline, CDR1 ENHRY and CDR2 SYGVKD. This CDR3 region has 15 residues. CDR3 nucleotide sequence: TGTGCCATCAGTGAGTCCGGGAACAGGGGAATTCGTCAAATTTTT. This translates into CAISESGNRGIRQIF.

The chain couples TRBV6-6 to TRBJ2-7; TRBD1 is a possible D gene (6 bases). V shed 7 bases and J shed 3 bases, with 10 bases lying between them. The CDR3 is made up of 12 amino acids. In germline, CDR1 is MNHNY, CDR2 SVGAGI (reference sequence). In nucleotides, the CDR3 is TGTGCCAGCACTCAACAGGGCTACGAGCAGTACTTC. Its translation is CASTQQGYEQYF.

The rearrangement joins TRBV28 to TRBJ1-6; D ambiguous. Germline CDR1 and CDR2: MDHEN and SYDVKM. Between the trimmed V and J ends, which lost 3 bases and 0 bases, there was a span of 6 bases. This CDR3 spans 15 amino acids. Written as DNA, the CDR3 is TGTGCCAGCAGTTTCAGGAGCTCCTATAATTCACCCCTCCACTTT. It is translated as CASSFRSSYNSPLHF.

The chain links TRBV19 to TRBJ1-1, with a weak D call TRBD1 (6 bases). V was cut by 5 bases and J by 1 base, with 11 bases left in between. The CDR3 contains 14 residues. Germline assignment: CDR1 LNHDA and CDR2 SQIVND (reference sequence). The CDR3 DNA reads as TGTGCCAGTAGTCTTAGGGGGGAGAACACTGAAGCTTTCTTT. Translated: CASSLRGENTEAFF.

This chain joins TRBV9 and TRBJ1-3; D is possibly TRBD1 (6 bases). The CDR3 is 16 residues long. V lost 4 bases and J 0 bases, leaving 14 bases between the germline ends. Germline CDR1 SGDLS, CDR2 YYNGEE. Here the CDR3 DNA reads TGTGCCAGCAGCTTCTCGGACAGCTTCTCTGGAAACACCATATATTTT. As protein: CASSFSDSFSGNTIYF.

This clone was seen a single time. The rearrangement links TRBV6-5 to TRBJ1-2, with a tentative D call TRBD1 (5 bases). Looked up from germline, CDR1 is MNHEY and CDR2 is SVGAGI. CDR3 length equals 16 residues. V lost 2 bases and J 4 bases, leaving 17 bases between the germline ends. The CDR3 region has the DNA TGTGCCAGCAGTTACGGGCAGGGAATGAGCCCCTATGGCTACACCTTC. Translation: CASSYGQGMSPYGYTF.

A word on this clone: Different DNA sequences within this sample yield the same CDR3. The chain has TRBV6-5 and TRBJ1-2; D is unclear. From germline, CDR1 is MNHEY and CDR2 SVGAGI. V gave up 2 bases and J gave up 3 bases, with 7 bases separating them. The CDR3 spans 13 residues. The CDR3 is CASSYGADYGYTF. CDR3 coding DNA: TGTGCCAGCAGTTACGGCGCGGACTATGGCTACACCTTC.

The chain recombines TRBV7-3 with TRBJ2-5; tentative D call: TRBD1 (5 bases). The germline V gene encodes CDR1 SGHTA and CDR2 FQGTGA. The CDR3 contains 13 residues. The V end was cut by 5 bases, the J end by 2 bases, with 9 bases between. DNA of the CDR3: TGTGCCAGCAGCAGACAGAGACAAGAGACCCAGTACTTC. This encodes CASSRQRQETQYF.